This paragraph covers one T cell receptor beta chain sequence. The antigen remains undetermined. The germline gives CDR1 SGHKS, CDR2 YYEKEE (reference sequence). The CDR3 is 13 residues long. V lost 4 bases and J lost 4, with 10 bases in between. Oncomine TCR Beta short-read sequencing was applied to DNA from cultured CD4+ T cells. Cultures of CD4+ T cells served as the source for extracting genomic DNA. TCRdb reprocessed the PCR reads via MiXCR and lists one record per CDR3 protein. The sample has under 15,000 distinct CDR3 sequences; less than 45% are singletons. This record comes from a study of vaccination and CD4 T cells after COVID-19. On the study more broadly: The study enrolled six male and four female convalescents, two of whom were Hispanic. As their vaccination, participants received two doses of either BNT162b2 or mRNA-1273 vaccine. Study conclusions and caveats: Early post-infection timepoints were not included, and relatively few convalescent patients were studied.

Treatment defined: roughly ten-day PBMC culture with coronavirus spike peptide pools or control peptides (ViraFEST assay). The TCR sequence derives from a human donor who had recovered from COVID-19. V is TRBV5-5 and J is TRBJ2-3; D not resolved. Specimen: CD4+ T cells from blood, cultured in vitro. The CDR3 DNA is TGTGCCAGCAGCCATAGGGCCGCAGATACGCAGTATTTT. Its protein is CASSHRAADTQYF.